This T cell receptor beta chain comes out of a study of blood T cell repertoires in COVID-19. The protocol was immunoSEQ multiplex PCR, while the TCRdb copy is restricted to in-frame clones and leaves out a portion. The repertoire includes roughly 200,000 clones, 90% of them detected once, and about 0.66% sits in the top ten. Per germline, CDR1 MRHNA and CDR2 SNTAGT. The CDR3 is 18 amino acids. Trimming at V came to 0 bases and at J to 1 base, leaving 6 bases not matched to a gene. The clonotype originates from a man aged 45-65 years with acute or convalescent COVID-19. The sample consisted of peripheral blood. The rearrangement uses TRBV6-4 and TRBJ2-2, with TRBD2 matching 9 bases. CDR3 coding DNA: TGTGCCAGCAGTGACTCAAGCTGGACTAGCGAGAACACCGGGGAGCTGTTTTTT. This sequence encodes CASSDSSWTSENTGELFF.